What follows are 30 T cell receptor beta chains derived from one specimen sequenced in a study of T cell responses to AZD1222 COVID-19 vaccine. Method: immunoSEQ multiplex PCR; TCRdb's copy keeps in-frame clones and lacks some. This sample carries 90,000 or so clones, about nine tenths of them seen once, and the ten largest clones take 2.4%. Sequenced here: peripheral blood, sampled on day 0 of AZD1222 vaccination. The receptor set was obtained from an adult in good health.

In its sample, this clone was seen a few times. This chain uses TRBV6-1 with TRBJ2-1, with 8 nucleotides matching TRBD1. The CDR3 has 15 residues. CDR1 and CDR2 from the germline V gene are MNHNS and SASEGT. V dropped 3 bases and J dropped 2; count of bases not matched to a gene: 3. CDR3 protein: CASSDRDRTYNEQFF. The CDR3 DNA follows: TGTGCCAGCAGTGACCGGGACAGGACCTACAATGAGCAGTTCTTC.

This rearrangement joins TRBV7-3 to TRBJ2-3; TRBD2 matches at 9 bases. Germline CDR1 reads SGHTA; CDR2 reads FQGTGA. Trimming at V came to 5 bases and at J to 5 bases, leaving 5 bases not matched to a gene. The CDR3 loop spans 14 amino acids. CDR3 bases: TGTGCCAGCAGCCTGGGACTAGCCCAAGATACGCAGTATTTT. Encoded protein: CASSLGLAQDTQYF.

The gene calls are TRBV27 and TRBJ2-1; D ambiguous. CDR3 size: 11 residues. V was clipped by 4 bases and J by 8 bases, with 6 bases between them. Germline values: CDR1 MNHEY, CDR2 SMNVEV (reference sequence). The CDR3 reads CASSYRHEQFF. In nucleotides, the CDR3 is TGTGCCAGCAGTTATCGGCATGAGCAGTTCTTC.

The chain joins TRBV6-5 to TRBJ1-5, with D tentatively TRBD1 (6 bases). This CDR3 region has 12 residues. V was trimmed by 8 bases and J by 1 base, leaving 6 bases between them. CDR1 is MNHEY and CDR2 is SVGAGI in the germline V gene. For the CDR3, the DNA is TGTGCCAGCCAGGGGAGCAATCAGCCCCAGCATTTT. Protein product: CASQGSNQPQHF.

This sequence joins TRBV5-1 and TRBJ1-5; D is uncertain. The CDR3 spans 14 residues. The V gene's germline CDR1 is SGHRS and CDR2 YFSETQ. Deletions cut 0 bases from V and 1 base from J, with 5 bases between. Here the CDR3 DNA reads TGCGCCAGCAGCTTGGACGGGAGCAATCAGCCCCAGCATTTT. Protein product: CASSLDGSNQPQHF.

J is TRBJ2-7 and V is TRBV2; 9 nucleotides agree with TRBD1. V lost 11 bases to trimming and J lost 7 bases; unmatched junction nucleotides: 12. Germline V gene data show CDR1 as SNHLY and CDR2 as FYNNEI. This CDR3 region has 13 residues. The chain's CDR3 is CAVSRDRVNEQYF. CDR3 bases: TGTGCCGTATCCCGGGACAGGGTAAATGAGCAGTACTTC.

Written as DNA, the CDR3 is TGTGCCAGCAGCCAGGGACCGATGAACACTGAAGCTTTCTTT. The encoded protein is CASSQGPMNTEAFF. The chain is built from TRBV5-6 and TRBJ1-1; weak D call: TRBD1 (5 bases). CDR1 SGHDT and CDR2 YYEEEE come from the germline V gene. The CDR3 is 14 residues long. Between the trimmed V and J ends, which lost 4 bases and 0 bases, there was a span of 10 bases.

CDR3 DNA sequence: TGTGCCAGCAGTCGCAACCCTGGGACAGGGGGTGGCTACACCTTC. Amino acid sequence: CASSRNPGTGGGYTF. The chain couples TRBV6-5 to TRBJ1-2; 11 positions match TRBD1. Germline CDR1 MNHEY, CDR2 SVGAGI. The CDR3 extends over 15 amino acids. The V gene end was trimmed by 5 bases and the J gene end by 7 bases; junction bases not matched to a gene: 9.

This chain links TRBV19 with TRBJ2-4; TRBD2 matches 10 bases. V gave up 5 bases and J gave up 1 base; unmatched junction bases: 14. The germline V gene has CDR1 LNHDA and CDR2 SQIVND (reference sequence). The CDR3 spans 19 residues. The CDR3 region is CASSSSGRVGVEAKNIQYF. The CDR3 DNA reads as TGTGCCAGTAGTTCAAGCGGGAGGGTAGGGGTTGAGGCCAAAAACATTCAGTACTTC.

The chain uses TRBV4-3 and TRBJ1-2; unclear D gene. Germline V CDR1 and CDR2: LGHNA, YSLEER. The CDR3 contains 13 residues. V shed 0 bases and J shed 3 bases, with 5 bases lying between them. CDR3 loop: CASSQDADYGYTF. The CDR3 nucleotides read TGCGCCAGCAGCCAAGACGCCGACTATGGCTACACCTTC.

This chain uses TRBV15 with TRBJ1-1; D remains unclear. The CDR3 is made up of 13 amino acids. V shed 3 bases and J shed 1 base, with 6 bases lying between them. CDR1 is LNHNV, CDR2 YYDKDF, per germline (reference sequence). In nucleotides, the CDR3 is TGTGCCACCAGCAGCGGGCCGAACACTGAAGCTTTCTTT. This encodes CATSSGPNTEAFF.

The chain carries TRBV10-3 and TRBJ1-3, with D maybe TRBD1 (5 bases). The CDR3 extends over 14 amino acids. Germline V gene lookup returns CDR1 ENHRY and CDR2 SYGVKD. V lost 3 bases, J lost 0 bases, and 6 bases lay in between. CDR3 nucleotides: TGTGCCATCAGTGAAGGGACCTCTGGAAACACCATATATTTT. Translating gives CAISEGTSGNTIYF.

This chain links TRBV18 with TRBJ1-2, with 7 bases identical to TRBD1. CDR1 is KGHSH, CDR2 LQKENI, per germline. The CDR3 covers 13 residues. With 2 bases clipped from V and 4 bases from J, the junction kept 1 base outside the gene matches. This chain's CDR3 is CASSPDRVYGYTF. CDR3 coding DNA: TGTGCCAGCTCACCAGACAGGGTCTATGGCTACACCTTC.

The chain has TRBV5-1 and TRBJ2-7; D not certain. The CDR3 has 13 amino acids. V lost 0 bases and J lost 3, with 7 bases in between. Germline CDR1 reads SGHRS; CDR2 reads YFSETQ. CDR3 nucleotide sequence: TGCGCCAGCAGCTTGGACGGCCACTACGAGCAGTACTTC. Encoded protein: CASSLDGHYEQYF.

The rearrangement uses TRBV29-1 and TRBJ2-7; TRBD1 might be the D (5 bases). This CDR3 comprises 13 residues. V shed 2 bases and J shed 4 bases, with 12 bases lying between them. The V gene's germline CDR1 is SQVTM and CDR2 ANQGSEA. The CDR3 bases are TGCAGCGTTGAACCCAGGGAAGGGTACGAGCAGTACTTC. The encoded protein is CSVEPREGYEQYF.

The chain combines TRBV5-4 with TRBJ1-6; 7 nucleotides align to TRBD1. Trimming removed 3 bases from V and 9 bases from J; junction bases left unmatched: 9. Germline V gene data show CDR1 as SGHNT and CDR2 as YYREEE (reference sequence). The CDR3 totals 15 residues. CDR3 in DNA: TGTGCCAGCAGCTCCTCTGGGACAGTTACTTCACCCCTCCACTTT. Translated, it gives CASSSSGTVTSPLHF.

The chain carries TRBV18 and TRBJ2-5, with TRBD2 as a possible D gene (5 bases). Germline V lookup: CDR1 KGHSH, CDR2 LQKENI. This CDR3 spans 13 amino acids. Trimming shortened V by 0 bases and J by 4 bases, and 6 bases separated the two germline ends. DNA for the CDR3: TGTGCCAGCTCACCACCTCGGGGAGAGACCCAGTACTTC. This encodes CASSPPRGETQYF.

This chain links TRBV29-1 with TRBJ2-7; 7 bases line up with TRBD2. This CDR3 comprises 15 residues. With V trimmed by 5 bases and J by 5 bases, 15 bases remained unmatched. The germline V gene has CDR1 SQVTM and CDR2 ANQGSEA. CDR3 region: CSVTRRTRASDEQYF. CDR3 bases: TGCAGCGTTACGAGAAGGACTAGGGCGTCGGACGAGCAGTACTTC.

This clone was seen a single time. This chain links TRBV7-9 with TRBJ1-2; D is ambiguous. Looked up from germline, CDR1 is SEHNR and CDR2 is FQNEAQ (reference sequence). V was clipped by 2 bases and J by 4 bases, with 14 bases between them. This CDR3 is built from 15 residues. CDR3 in DNA: TGTGCCAGCAGCTTAATTTTGGCCTCTAGCTATGGCTACACCTTC. Translation: CASSLILASSYGYTF.

This rearrangement joins TRBV11-1 to TRBJ2-3; 7 bases line up with TRBD2. Germline assignment: CDR1 SGHAT and CDR2 FQDESV (reference sequence). After removal of 5 bases from V and 4 bases from J, the junction contained 9 bases not matched to a gene. The CDR3 is made up of 15 amino acids. The chain's CDR3 is CASSPRLAVSDTQYF. DNA of the CDR3: TGTGCCAGCAGCCCGAGACTAGCTGTGTCAGATACGCAGTATTTT.

This clone was detected only a few times. The rearrangement joins TRBV19 to TRBJ2-1, with D possibly TRBD1 on 5 matching bases. V gave up 6 bases and J gave up 5 bases, with 8 bases separating them. The CDR3 consists of 12 residues. Germline V gives CDR1 LNHDA, CDR2 SQIVND (reference sequence). CDR3 protein: CASRDTDNEQFF. The CDR3 DNA reads TGTGCCAGTAGGGACACCGACAATGAGCAGTTCTTC.

This clone was detected a few times. The rearrangement uses TRBV6-5 and TRBJ1-1, with TRBD1 matching over 9 bases. Germline assignment: CDR1 MNHEY and CDR2 SVGAGI. V dropped 7 bases and J dropped 3; count of bases not matched to a gene: 3. The CDR3 totals 13 residues. In DNA, the CDR3 is TGTGCCAGCACACAGGGGGCGCACACTGAAGCTTTCTTT. Residues: CASTQGAHTEAFF.

V usage is TRBV12-3 or TRBV12-4 and J usage is TRBJ2-1, with D unclear. V gave up 0 bases and J gave up 7 bases, with 7 bases separating them. The CDR3 loop spans 13 amino acids. The CDR3 loop reads CASSLAMGNEQFF. The CDR3 DNA follows: TGTGCCAGCAGTTTAGCCATGGGGAATGAGCAGTTCTTC.

The rearrangement joins TRBV5-1 to TRBJ1-1; possible D gene TRBD1, 6 bases. V was trimmed by 6 bases and J by 7 bases, leaving 16 bases between them. The germline V gene encodes CDR1 SGHRS and CDR2 YFSETQ. The CDR3 has 13 amino acids. CDR3 DNA sequence: TGCGCCAGCAAGGTGGGGGCGGCAAATGAAGCTTTCTTT. Protein: CASKVGAANEAFF.

The rearrangement links TRBV4-1 to TRBJ2-7; D ambiguous. The CDR3 sequence is 13 residues long. Germline V CDR1 and CDR2: MGHRA, YSYEKL. The ends were cut back, 0 bases at V and 9 bases at J, with 12 bases in the middle. CDR3 sequence: CASSQEKGTVQYF. In DNA form, the CDR3 reads TGCGCCAGCAGCCAAGAAAAGGGTACCGTGCAGTACTTC.

This clone was recorded a few times. The CDR3 here is CASSSDRDGNTIYF. CDR3 nucleotides: TGTGCCAGCAGCTCGGACAGGGATGGAAACACCATATATTTT. This chain links TRBV5-4 with TRBJ1-3; 8 positions match TRBD1. Germline V gives CDR1 SGHNT, CDR2 YYREEE (reference sequence). The CDR3 loop spans 14 amino acids. Trimming took 3 bases from V and 3 from J; bases not matched to a gene: 2.

This clone was observed once. The junction differs from germline at one of its ends, possibly a read error. The chain combines TRBV7-7 with TRBJ2-7; 10 bases match TRBD1. Germline values: CDR1 SSHAT, CDR2 FNYEAQ (reference sequence). The CDR3 covers 13 residues. The CDR3 DNA reads as TGTGCTAGCAGCCGGGACAGGGGCCACGAGCAGTACTTC. Its translation: CASSRDRGHEQYF.

The chain is built from TRBV6-5 and TRBJ2-2; 10 bases are a match to TRBD2. Trimming took 8 bases from V and 3 from J; bases not matched to a gene: 3. Per germline, CDR1 MNHEY and CDR2 SVGAGI. This CDR3 is 14 amino acids long. The CDR3 reads CASSLAGDTGELFF. The CDR3, as DNA: TGTGCCAGCTCTCTAGCGGGGGACACCGGGGAGCTGTTTTTT.

V usage is TRBV6-2 or TRBV6-3 and J usage is TRBJ2-7; a possible D gene is TRBD2 (6 bases). CDR3 length: 17 amino acids. Per the germline V gene, CDR1 is MNHEY and CDR2 is SVGEGT. Trimming shortened V by 2 bases and J by 1 base, and 18 bases separated the two germline ends. CDR3 sequence: CASSYPLPGLTSYEQYF. CDR3 sequence (DNA): TGTGCCAGCAGTTACCCGCTACCGGGACTCACGTCCTACGAGCAGTACTTC.

V and J are TRBV27 and TRBJ2-3, with 8 positions matching TRBD2. The V segment lost 6 bases and the J segment 3 bases; nucleotides outside the gene matches: 5. CDR3 length: 14 residues. Germline V gives CDR1 MNHEY, CDR2 SMNVEV (reference sequence). The CDR3 protein is CASRGSGVTDTQYF. DNA of the CDR3: TGTGCCAGCAGAGGTAGCGGGGTTACAGATACGCAGTATTTT.